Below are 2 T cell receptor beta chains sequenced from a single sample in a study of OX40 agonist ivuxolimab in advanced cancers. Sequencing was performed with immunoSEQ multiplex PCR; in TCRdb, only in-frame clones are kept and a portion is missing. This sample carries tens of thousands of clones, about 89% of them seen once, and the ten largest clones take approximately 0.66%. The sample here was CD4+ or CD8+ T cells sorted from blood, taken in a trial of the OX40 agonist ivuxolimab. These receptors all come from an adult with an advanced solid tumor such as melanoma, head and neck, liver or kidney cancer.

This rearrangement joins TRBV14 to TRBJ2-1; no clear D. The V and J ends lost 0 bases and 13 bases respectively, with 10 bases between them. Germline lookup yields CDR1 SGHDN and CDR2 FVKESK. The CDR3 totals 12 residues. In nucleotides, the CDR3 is TGTGCCAGCAGCCAAGACCCGAGGTTCCAGTTCTTC. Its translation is CASSQDPRFQFF.

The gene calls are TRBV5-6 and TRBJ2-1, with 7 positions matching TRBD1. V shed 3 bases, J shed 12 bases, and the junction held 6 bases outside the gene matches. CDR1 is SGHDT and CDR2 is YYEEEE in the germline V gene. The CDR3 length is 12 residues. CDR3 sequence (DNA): TGTGCCAGCAGCTCCTACCAGGGGGTGCAGTTCTTC. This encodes CASSSYQGVQFF.